What follows describes a single T cell receptor (beta chain). This clonotype was seen once. Its cognate antigen has yet to be identified. No base quality information exists; no much larger clone differs at one position. Just one read gives weak support. Peripheral blood CD8+ and CD4+ T cells from healthy donors, Susac syndrome patients and multiple sclerosis patients were profiled by high-throughput TCR beta sequencing. Healthy donors were included as age- and sex-matched controls. Bulk CD8+ and CD4+ T cells were purified by magnetic negative isolation, whereas CD8+ TEMRA cells were enriched by FACS. Blood was collected in EDTA tubes and processed within 24 hours, with PBMCs isolated through density gradient centrifugation. PBMCs intended for TCR sequencing were cryopreserved in liquid nitrogen and were subsequently thawed in a 37 degrees C water bath. The sorted or isolated CD4+, CD8+ and CD8+ TEMRA cells had a purity of 90% or higher.

RNA was extracted using the RNeasy kit, and roughly 0.5 to 1 microgram was reverse transcribed with random hexamers. The immunoSEQ multiplex PCR assay, which covers 54 Vbeta and 13 Jbeta segments, was used to amplify TCR beta CDR3 regions. To correct PCR amplification bias, a synthetic template baseline was used for both primer optimization and computational correction. Under the source paper's analysis protocol: Reads were annotated to V, D and J genes per IMGT and analyzed with immunoSEQ Analyzer, keeping only productive sequences. Clonality was computed as one minus Shannon entropy normalized by log2 of the number of productive unique sequences. For each patient and control, public and private clones were evaluated within the 100 most prevalent clones. Clones were defined as Susac-specific if absent from the healthy and MS cohorts, from some 1,000 published viral clones and from other ImmuneACCESS disease sequences. TCRdb handled the public reads itself, with Q25 trimming in fastp and clone calling in MiXCR, and kept productive beta chains. CDR3 protein sequences are deduplicated, and each keeps its most common genes and DNA. Clone size and V and J calls follow TCRdb, not the original study. This sample gives 180,000 or so distinct CDR3 sequences in total; 85% to 95% of them show up just once. The ten largest clones capture 0.1% of the sample.

The CDR3, cysteine through phenylalanine, is 11 amino acids long. The CDR3 DNA has 33 bases and is translated from base 1. In the germline V gene, CDR1 corresponds to SQVTM and CDR2 to ANQGSEA. The V end loses 2 bases and the J end loses 3 bases, and a stretch of 5 bases separates them. This sample was included in a study of CD8 T cells in Susac syndrome (dated by TCRdb to between 2019 and 2020). Regarding the study in general: Whether CD8+ T cell activation and differentiation in Susac syndrome was antigen driven was tested using repertoire sequencing.

Study-wide conclusions, independent of this receptor: The number of individuals in the TCR sequencing and HLA analysis was recognized as being relatively small.

The sequenced material came from CD4+ T cells from PBMCs. The sequence was obtained from a human donor in good health. This receptor chain uses TRBV29-1 and TRBJ2-7, with TRBD1 as a weak D call on 5 bases. The encoded CDR3 is CSVEQGYEQYF. DNA sequence: TGCAGCGTTGAACAGGGCTACGAGCAGTACTTC.